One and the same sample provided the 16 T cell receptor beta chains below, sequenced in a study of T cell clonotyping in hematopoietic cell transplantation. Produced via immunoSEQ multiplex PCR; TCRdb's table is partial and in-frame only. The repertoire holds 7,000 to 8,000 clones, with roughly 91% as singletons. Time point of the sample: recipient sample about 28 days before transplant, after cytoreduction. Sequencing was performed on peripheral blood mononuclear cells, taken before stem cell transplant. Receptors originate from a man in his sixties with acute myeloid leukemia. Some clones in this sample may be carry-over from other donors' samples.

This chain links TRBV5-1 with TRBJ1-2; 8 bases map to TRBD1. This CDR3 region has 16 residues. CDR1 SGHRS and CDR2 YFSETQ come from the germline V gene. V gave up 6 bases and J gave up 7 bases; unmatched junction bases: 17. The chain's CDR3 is CASTPGTGTTRGGYTF. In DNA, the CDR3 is TGCGCCAGCACCCCCGGGACAGGCACTACGCGGGGTGGCTACACCTTC.

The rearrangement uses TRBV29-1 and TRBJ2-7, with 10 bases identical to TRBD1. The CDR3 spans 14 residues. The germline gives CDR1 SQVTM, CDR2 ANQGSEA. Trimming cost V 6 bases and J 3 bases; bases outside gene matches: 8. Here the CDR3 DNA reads TGCAGCGTCCGATGGAGGGACAGGGGCTACGAGCAGTACTTC. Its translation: CSVRWRDRGYEQYF.

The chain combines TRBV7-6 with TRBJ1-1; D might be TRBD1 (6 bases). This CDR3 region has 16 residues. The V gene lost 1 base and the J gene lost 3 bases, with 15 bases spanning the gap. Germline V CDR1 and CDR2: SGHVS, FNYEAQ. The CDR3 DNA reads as TGTGCCAGCAGCTTAGTATTTACAGGGTCGTACACTGAAGCTTTCTTT. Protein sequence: CASSLVFTGSYTEAFF.

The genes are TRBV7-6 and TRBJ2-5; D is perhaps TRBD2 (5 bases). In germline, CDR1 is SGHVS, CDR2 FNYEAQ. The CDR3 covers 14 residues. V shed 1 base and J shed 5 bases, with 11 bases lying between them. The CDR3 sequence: CASSLGPGVETQYF. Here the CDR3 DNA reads TGTGCCAGCAGCTTAGGGCCCGGGGTCGAGACCCAGTACTTC.

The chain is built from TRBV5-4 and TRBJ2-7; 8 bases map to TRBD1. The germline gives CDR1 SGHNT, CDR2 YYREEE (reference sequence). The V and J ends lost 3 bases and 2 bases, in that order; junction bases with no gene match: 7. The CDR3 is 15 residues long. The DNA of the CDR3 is TGTGCCAGCAGCTCCGCCGGGACAGGAGCCTACGAGCAGTACTTC. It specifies CASSSAGTGAYEQYF.

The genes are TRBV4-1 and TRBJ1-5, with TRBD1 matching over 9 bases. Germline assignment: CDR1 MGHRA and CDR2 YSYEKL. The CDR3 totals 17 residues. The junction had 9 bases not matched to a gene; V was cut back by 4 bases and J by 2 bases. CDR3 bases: TGCGCCAGCAGCCCCGGGACAGGGAGTAGGGGCAATCAGCCCCAGCATTTT. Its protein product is CASSPGTGSRGNQPQHF.

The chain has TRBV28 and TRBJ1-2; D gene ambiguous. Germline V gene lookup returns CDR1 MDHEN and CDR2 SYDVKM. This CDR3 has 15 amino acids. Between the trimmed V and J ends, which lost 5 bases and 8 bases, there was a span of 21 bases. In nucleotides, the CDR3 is TGTGCCAGCAGTCCTTACGGGGAAGGTATAGGAGGCTACACCTTC. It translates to CASSPYGEGIGGYTF.

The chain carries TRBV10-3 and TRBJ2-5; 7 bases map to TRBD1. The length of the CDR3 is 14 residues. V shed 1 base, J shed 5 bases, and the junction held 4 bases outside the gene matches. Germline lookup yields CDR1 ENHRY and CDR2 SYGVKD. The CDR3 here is CAISELGQRETQYF. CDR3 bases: TGTGCCATCAGTGAGTTGGGACAGCGGGAGACCCAGTACTTC.

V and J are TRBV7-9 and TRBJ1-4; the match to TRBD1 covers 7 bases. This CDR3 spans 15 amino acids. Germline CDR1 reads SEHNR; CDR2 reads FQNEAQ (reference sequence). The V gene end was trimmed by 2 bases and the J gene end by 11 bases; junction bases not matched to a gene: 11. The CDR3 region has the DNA TGTGCCAGCAGCTTACCGGGACAGCAAAGCGGGAAACTGTTTTTT. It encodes CASSLPGQQSGKLFF.

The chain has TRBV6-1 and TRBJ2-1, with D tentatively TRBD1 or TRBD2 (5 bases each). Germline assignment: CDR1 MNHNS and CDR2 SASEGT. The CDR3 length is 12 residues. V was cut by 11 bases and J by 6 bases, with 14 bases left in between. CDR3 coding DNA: TGTGCCGGAGCTCGGGGCCCCAATGAGCAGTTCTTC. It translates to CAGARGPNEQFF.

CDR3 nucleotides: TGCGCCAGCAGCTTGGAGGCCTTAATGAACACTGAAGCTTTCTTT. Protein sequence: CASSLEALMNTEAFF. The chain combines TRBV5-1 with TRBJ1-1; D is unresolved. The CDR3 runs 15 residues. Between the trimmed V and J ends, which lost 0 bases and 0 bases, there was a span of 9 bases. Germline V gives CDR1 SGHRS, CDR2 YFSETQ.

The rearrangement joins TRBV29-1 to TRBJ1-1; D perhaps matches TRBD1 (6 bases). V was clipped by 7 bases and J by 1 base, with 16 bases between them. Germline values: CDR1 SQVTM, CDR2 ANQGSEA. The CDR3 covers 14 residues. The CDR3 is CSGRHSGQNTEAFF. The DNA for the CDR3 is TGCAGCGGAAGGCACTCGGGACAGAACACTGAAGCTTTCTTT.

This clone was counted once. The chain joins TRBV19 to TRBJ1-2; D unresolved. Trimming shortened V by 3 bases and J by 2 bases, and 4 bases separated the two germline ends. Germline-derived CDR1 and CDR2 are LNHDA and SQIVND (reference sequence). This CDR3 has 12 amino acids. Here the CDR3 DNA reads TGTGCCAGTAGTATCCTGAACTATGGCTACACCTTC. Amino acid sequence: CASSILNYGYTF.

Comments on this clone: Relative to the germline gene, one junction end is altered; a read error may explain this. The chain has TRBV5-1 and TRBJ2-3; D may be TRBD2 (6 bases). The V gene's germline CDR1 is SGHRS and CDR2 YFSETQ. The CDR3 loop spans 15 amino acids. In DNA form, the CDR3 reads TGCGCCAGCAGTTTGGCGGGATGGGAGGCAGATACGCAGTATTTT. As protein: CASSLAGWEADTQYF.

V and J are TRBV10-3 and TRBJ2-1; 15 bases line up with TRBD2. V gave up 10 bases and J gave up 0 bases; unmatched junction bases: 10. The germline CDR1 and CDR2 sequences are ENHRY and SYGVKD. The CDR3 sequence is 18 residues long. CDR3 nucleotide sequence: TGTGCCACCGAAAGGACTAGCGGGGGGGAGAGCTCCTACAATGAGCAGTTCTTC. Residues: CATERTSGGESSYNEQFF.

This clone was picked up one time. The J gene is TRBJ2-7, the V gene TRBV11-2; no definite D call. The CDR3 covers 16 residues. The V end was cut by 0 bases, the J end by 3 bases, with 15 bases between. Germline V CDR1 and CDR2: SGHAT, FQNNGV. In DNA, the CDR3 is TGTGCCAGCAGCTTAGATAGGGCCGGGTGGGTCTACGAGCAGTACTTC. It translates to CASSLDRAGWVYEQYF.